The present entry profiles one T cell receptor (beta chain) with its context. Its target is not known. Trimming pared 1 base from V and 3 bases from J, leaving 16 bases between. The CDR3 totals 16 residues. Germline loops: CDR1 SGHNT, CDR2 YENEEA. Method: immunoSEQ multiplex PCR; TCRdb's copy keeps in-frame clones and lacks some. The data show roughly 60,000 clones, 60% to 85% seen once. This sample stems from a study of T cell responses to AZD1222 COVID-19 vaccine. Whole-study results and caveats: Clonal diversity may have been underestimated, and the donors were mostly white British, with more females than males.

The sequence was obtained from an adult who received the AZD1222 COVID-19 vaccine. The sequences come from peripheral blood, collected 28 days after the second AZD1222 dose. The chain combines TRBV11-3 with TRBJ2-7; the D gene is possibly TRBD1 (5 bases). The CDR3 region is CASSLGLSGNNYEQYF. CDR3 sequence (DNA): TGTGCCAGCAGCTTAGGTTTGTCAGGGAACAACTACGAGCAGTACTTC. Based on the CDR3 plus reference TRBV11-3 and TRBJ2-7, the full variable domain is EAGVVQSPRYKIIEKKQPVAFWCNPISGHNTLYWYLQNLGQGPELLIRYENEEAVDDSQLPKDRFSAERLKGVDSTLKIQPAELGDSAVYLCASSLGLSGNNYEQYFGPGTRLTVT.